This T cell receptor beta chain was profiled in a study of blood T cell repertoires in COVID-19 (dated by TCRdb to 2018 to 2020). As for the study more broadly: The collaborator samples originated in the United States, Italy and Spain and spanned the acute and convalescent phases of COVID-19. The material from the prospective study consisted of cDNA or gDNA derived from T cells, B-cell-depleted T cells, or PBMCs. Deeply sampled blood TCRbeta repertoires from subjects exposed to, actively infected with, or recovered from COVID-19 were included in the dataset. The repertoires were released in a freely available public database intended as a resource for research on the immune response to SARS-CoV-2. The samples were drawn from two sources: the first 160 participants of the ongoing ImmuneRACE study, and 1,000 to 1,500 subjects contributed by 6 global collaborators. Sample metadata almost always included a de-identified subject ID, COVID-19 status, age in years and sex. Where HLA class I and class II types were available, the types were taken from metadata supplied by the sample provider, not from assay-based typing.

In Seattle, one collaborating source enrolled patients while the infection was active and tracked those patients longitudinally over the course of disease. Each collaborating institution followed its own protocols to collect whole blood in K2EDTA tubes. For TCRbeta analysis, collaborator samples were shipped as frozen whole blood, as isolated PBMCs, or as DNA extracted from either sample type. In the case of this clone: It lacks a known antigen. The input lacks base qualities; no much larger clone sits a single base away.

What the study reported, not specific to this receptor: Clinical and demographic metadata were provided uncurated, with the amount varying by source and participant.

TCRbeta CDR3 regions were amplified from genomic DNA using the immunoSEQ Assay, a bias-controlled multiplex PCR. The study's own analysis went as follows. Within the assay, amplification of reference gene primers was used to estimate how many nucleated cells each sample contained. To quantify the absolute abundance of each unique TCRbeta CDR3 rearrangement, sequence reads were collapsed and filtered. Productive Simpson clonality was computed per sample as the square root of Simpson's diversity index over productive rearrangements. Sourced from immuneACCESS, this table was stored by TCRdb with only in-frame sequences that have V and J called. A share of the clones is absent; for the studies checked, an unresolved V gene accounts for under half, and the remainder has no known explanation. V and J calls and clone size follow that table, whereas D and trimming were derived from the DNA. The sample table records 200,000 to 250,000 clones; 75% to 85% of these occur just once. The ten biggest clones cover 4.5% to 5.5% of the sample.

The TCR sequence derives from a woman in her 70s with COVID-19, enrolled during active disease. Material: peripheral blood.

For the CDR3, the sequence is CAISESGGVGETQYF. The bases are TGTGCCATCAGTGAGTCCGGGGGAGTGGGGGAGACCCAGTACTTC. The rearranged segments are TRBV10-3 and TRBJ2-5; the D region possibly corresponds to TRBD2 (6 bases align). Via the germline V gene, CDR1 is ENHRY and CDR2 SYGVKD. Relative to germline, V is 0 bases shorter and J is 5 bases shorter, with 13 bases between their ends. The CDR3 holds 15 amino acids from the cysteine to the phenylalanine. Only the CDR3 DNA stays, 45 bases, in frame from base 1.